This T cell receptor beta chain emerged from a study of T cells expressing NK-cell markers. Study-level background: Repertoires of TCR beta were obtained from T cells sorted as CD3+CD56+NKG2C+, CD3+CD56+NKG2C- and CD3+CD56-NKG2C+.

The CDR3 length is 17 residues. The germline CDR1 and CDR2 sequences are MGHDK and SYGVNS. TCRdb reanalyzed the 5' RACE reads, giving one entry per CDR3 protein sequence and no DNA. The table for this sample gives some 140,000 distinct CDR3 sequences. Study results and limitations: Among CD8+ T cells from several donors, dominant NKG2C+ clonotypes accounted for roughly 1.0-7.0%. In a handful of donors, dominant clonotypes made up about 25-65% of CD3+CD56-NKG2C+ cells.

On this clonotype itself: The antigen is not known.

The clonotype originates from a woman aged 50 to 65 in good health. The sequencing sample was made of blood T cells: a sorted CD56 or NKG2C T cell subset, CD4+ or CD8+ T cells, or bulk PBMC T cells (not recorded which). The chain links TRBV25-1 to TRBJ2-3; TCRdb outputs TRBD2, but without DNA this stays unchecked. CDR3 protein: CASSEFSGRAVGDTQYF. Drawing the rest from reference TRBV25-1 and TRBJ2-3, the complete variable domain is EADIYQTPRYLVIGTGKKITLECSQTMGHDKMYWYQQDPGMELHLIHYSYGVNSTEKGDLSSESTVSRIRTEHFPLTLESARPSHTSQYLCASSEFSGRAVGDTQYFGPGTRLTVL.